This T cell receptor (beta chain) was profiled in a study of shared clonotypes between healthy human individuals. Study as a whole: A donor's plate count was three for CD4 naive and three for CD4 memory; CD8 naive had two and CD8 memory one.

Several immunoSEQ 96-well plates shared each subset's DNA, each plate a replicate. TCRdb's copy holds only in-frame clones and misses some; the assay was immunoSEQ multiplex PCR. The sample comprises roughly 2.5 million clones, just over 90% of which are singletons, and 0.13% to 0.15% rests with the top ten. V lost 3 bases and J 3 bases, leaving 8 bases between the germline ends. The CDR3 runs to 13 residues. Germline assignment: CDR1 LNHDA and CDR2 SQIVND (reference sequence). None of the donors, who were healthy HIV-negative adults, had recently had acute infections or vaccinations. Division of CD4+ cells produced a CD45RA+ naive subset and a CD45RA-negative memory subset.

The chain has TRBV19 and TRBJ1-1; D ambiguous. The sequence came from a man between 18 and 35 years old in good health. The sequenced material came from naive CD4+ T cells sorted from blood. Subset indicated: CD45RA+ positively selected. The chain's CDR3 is CASSILLHTEAFF. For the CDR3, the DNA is TGTGCCAGTAGTATCTTATTGCACACTGAAGCTTTCTTT.